A single sample gave rise to the 22 T cell receptor beta chains below, sequenced in a study of blood T cell repertoires in COVID-19. Clones were read by immunoSEQ multiplex PCR, and TCRdb kept only the in-frame ones, dropping some. The table includes 430,000 or so clones, roughly 90% detected once. The sequenced material came from PBMCs or T cells enriched from blood (not recorded which). The origin of the receptors is a woman between 40 and 50 years old who had recovered from COVID-19.

Note on this clone: A junction end diverges from the germline sequence, so it may reflect a read error. The chain is built from TRBV19 and TRBJ1-1, with 7 bases aligning to TRBD1. CDR3 length equals 16 residues. The germline V gene encodes CDR1 LNHDA and CDR2 SQIVND (reference sequence). DNA of the CDR3: TGTGCCAGTAGTAAAGGGACAGAATATGTGAAAACTGAAGCTTTCTTT. Translating it yields CASSKGTEYVKTEAFF.

The V gene is TRBV18, the J gene TRBJ2-5, with 8 bases lining up with TRBD2. The CDR3 covers 16 residues. Germline V gene lookup returns CDR1 KGHSH and CDR2 LQKENI. With 3 bases clipped from V and 5 bases from J, the junction kept 11 bases outside the gene matches. CDR3 in DNA: TGTGCCAGCTCACCGAAGGCCAGCGGGAGAGACGAGACCCAGTACTTC. Translated, it gives CASSPKASGRDETQYF. The variable domain in full, completed from reference TRBV18 and TRBJ2-5, reads NAGVMQNPRHLVRRRGQEARLRCSPMKGHSHVYWYRQLPEEGLKFMVYLQKENIIDESGMPKERFSAEFPKEGPSILRIQQVVRGDSAAYFCASSPKASGRDETQYFGPGTRLLVL.

The CDR3 DNA sequence: TGTGCCAGCAGCGTAACGGCGGGGTCCTACAATGAGCAGTTCTTC. Its protein product is CASSVTAGSYNEQFF. The genes are TRBV9 and TRBJ2-1; D might be TRBD2 (6 bases). CDR1 and CDR2 from the germline V gene are SGDLS and YYNGEE. Trimming removed 1 base from V and 1 base from J, with 9 bases in between. The CDR3 extends over 15 amino acids.

The gene calls are TRBV19 and TRBJ2-5; D gene uncertain. CDR3 length: 13 residues. V lost 6 bases and J lost 7, with 15 bases in between. The germline CDR1 and CDR2 sequences are LNHDA and SQIVND (reference sequence). The CDR3 nucleotides read TGTGCCAGTAGCCCTCCGAGACCGGGGACCCAGTACTTC. As protein: CASSPPRPGTQYF.

The V and J genes are TRBV25-1 and TRBJ2-5; 8 bases fit TRBD2. This CDR3 has 15 residues. Germline V lookup: CDR1 MGHDK, CDR2 SYGVNS. Trimming took 4 bases from V and 2 from J; bases not matched to a gene: 6. The CDR3 loop is CASSGSGGPQETQYF. The CDR3 nucleotides are TGTGCCAGCAGTGGATCGGGAGGGCCGCAAGAGACCCAGTACTTC.

Concerning this clone: This same CDR3 is encoded by further DNA sequences in the sample. The rearrangement links TRBV5-1 to TRBJ1-1, with 7 positions matching TRBD1. Germline V gene sequence: CDR1 SGHRS, CDR2 YFSETQ. V trimming: 2 bases; J trimming: 1 base; junction bases outside the gene matches: 2. This CDR3 has 14 amino acids. CDR3 sequence reads: CASSLRQGNTEAFF. In DNA form, the CDR3 reads TGCGCCAGCAGCTTAAGACAGGGGAACACTGAAGCTTTCTTT. The whole variable domain, remainder taken from reference TRBV5-1 and TRBJ1-1, is KAGVTQTPRYLIKTRGQQVTLSCSPISGHRSVSWYQQTPGQGLQFLFEYFSETQRNKGNFPGRFSGRQFSNSRSEMNVSTLELGDSALYLCASSLRQGNTEAFFGQGTRLTVV.

The chain links TRBV27 to TRBJ1-6, with TRBD1 identical over 11 bases. Looked up from germline, CDR1 is MNHEY and CDR2 is SMNVEV (reference sequence). This CDR3 has 15 amino acids. V trimming: 5 bases; J trimming: 7 bases; junction bases outside the gene matches: 4. The CDR3 DNA reads TGTGCCAGCAGTCCCGGGACAGGGGGGAATTCACCCCTCCACTTT. Protein sequence: CASSPGTGGNSPLHF.

The chain carries TRBV23-1 and TRBJ1-2; 7 nucleotides agree with TRBD1. TRBV23-1 is designated an ORF whose function remains uncertain. The ends lost 2 bases at V and 8 bases at J; junction bases unmatched: 8. The CDR3 consists of 14 residues. The CDR3 DNA follows: TGCGCCAGCAGTCAAGACAGGGCAGTGAAGGGCTACACCTTC. It is translated as CASSQDRAVKGYTF.

A few counts support this clone. The CDR3 loop reads CASSRDREGVNTEAFF. CDR3 coding DNA: TGTGCCAGTAGTAGGGACAGGGAAGGGGTGAACACTGAAGCTTTCTTT. The V gene is TRBV19, the J gene TRBJ1-1, with TRBD1 matching over 9 bases. The CDR3 is 16 residues long. From germline, CDR1 is LNHDA and CDR2 SQIVND (reference sequence). The junction had 6 bases not matched to a gene; V was cut back by 4 bases and J by 0 bases. The full variable domain, with the rest looked up from reference TRBV19 and TRBJ1-1, is DGGITQSPKYLFRKEGQNVTLSCEQNLNHDAMYWYRQDPGQGLRLIYYSQIVNDFQKGDIAEGYSVSREKKESFPLTVTSAQKNPTAFYLCASSRDREGVNTEAFFGQGTRLTVV.

The chain is built from TRBV4-3 and TRBJ1-2, with TRBD1 matching over 7 bases. V was pared by 0 bases and J by 5 bases, with 0 bases of the junction left unmatched. Germline CDR1 is LGHNA and CDR2 is YSLEER. The CDR3 has 13 amino acids. CDR3 in DNA: TGCGCCAGCAGCCAAGACAGGGGGTATGGCTACACCTTC. Its protein is CASSQDRGYGYTF.

The chain combines TRBV13 with TRBJ2-7; 9 bases align to TRBD1. Per germline, CDR1 PRHDT and CDR2 FYEKMQ (reference sequence). This CDR3 has 16 amino acids. The ends lost 5 bases at V and 4 bases at J; junction bases unmatched: 12. The CDR3 nucleotides are TGTGCCAGCAGCCTCGTGCTTGGGACAGGGAGATACGAGCAGTACTTC. Its translation is CASSLVLGTGRYEQYF. Based on the CDR3 plus reference TRBV13 and TRBJ2-7, the full variable domain is AAGVIQSPRHLIKEKRETATLKCYPIPRHDTVYWYQQGPGQDPQFLISFYEKMQSDKGSIPDRFSAQQFSDYHSELNMSSLELGDSALYFCASSLVLGTGRYEQYFGPGTRLTVT.

The chain recombines TRBV6-2 or TRBV6-3 with TRBJ2-1, with 12 bases lining up with TRBD2. CDR1 and CDR2 (germline): MNHEY, SVGEGT. The CDR3 is 14 amino acids. V was pared by 4 bases and J by 7 bases, with 2 bases of the junction left unmatched. CDR3 nucleotides: TGTGCCAGCAGTTTTCTAGCGGGAGGGAATGAGCAGTTCTTC. Protein: CASSFLAGGNEQFF.

The CDR3, as DNA: TGTGCCAGCAGTTACCCGGACAGGCAGGCATCTCATGGCTACACCTTC. It codes for CASSYPDRQASHGYTF. The rearrangement uses TRBV6-2 or TRBV6-3 and TRBJ1-2; 7 nucleotides align to TRBD1. The CDR3 consists of 16 residues. J lost 6 bases, V lost 2 bases, and 12 bases had no gene match. CDR1 and CDR2 (germline): MNHEY, SVGEGT.

This clone appeared once. This sample includes further DNA sequences coding for the same CDR3. The chain combines TRBV24-1 with TRBJ1-1, with 7 bases that match TRBD1. Germline V gene sequence: CDR1 KGHDR, CDR2 SFDVKD. Trimming removed 4 bases from V and 3 bases from J; junction bases left unmatched: 7. CDR3 length equals 15 residues. The CDR3 spells CATSDPRQGDTEAFF. The CDR3 nucleotides read TGTGCCACCAGTGACCCCCGACAGGGAGACACTGAAGCTTTCTTT.

The V gene is TRBV19, the J gene TRBJ2-1; weak D call: TRBD2 (6 bases). The CDR3 consists of 16 residues. Germline loops: CDR1 LNHDA, CDR2 SQIVND (reference sequence). With 7 bases removed from V and 5 bases from J, the gap between germline ends came to 21 bases. The CDR3 DNA reads as TGTGCCAGTATCGCATTTCGGAGGGGTGACGACAATGAGCAGTTCTTC. Translated, it gives CASIAFRRGDDNEQFF.

V and J are TRBV15 and TRBJ2-5; a weak D match, TRBD1 (6 bases). CDR1 and CDR2 from the germline V gene are LNHNV and YYDKDF (reference sequence). The V end was cut by 1 base, the J end by 4 bases, with 10 bases between. The CDR3 length is 14 residues. The CDR3 DNA sequence: TGTGCCACCAGCAGAGTTACAGGGTTAGAGACCCAGTACTTC. Its translation: CATSRVTGLETQYF.

V and J are TRBV10-1 and TRBJ2-7, with D possibly being TRBD2 (6 bases). CDR3 length equals 15 residues. Per the germline V gene, CDR1 is WNHNN and CDR2 is SYGVQD (reference sequence). Trimming stripped 0 bases from V and 6 bases from J, with 15 bases between. The CDR3 protein is CASSESSRGSGEQYF. The DNA for the CDR3 is TGCGCCAGCAGTGAGTCATCCCGGGGGTCAGGCGAGCAGTACTTC.

The genes are TRBV6-6 and TRBJ1-5, with D perhaps matching TRBD1 (6 bases). Trimming removed 6 bases at V and 7 bases at J, with 16 bases between. Looked up from germline, CDR1 is MNHNY and CDR2 is SVGAGI (reference sequence). The CDR3 consists of 14 residues. CDR3: CASSQQGEKQPQHF. The CDR3 DNA reads TGTGCCAGCAGCCAACAGGGAGAGAAACAGCCCCAGCATTTT.

The chain has TRBV19 and TRBJ1-1, with D perhaps TRBD1 (5 bases). In germline, CDR1 is LNHDA, CDR2 SQIVND (reference sequence). V was trimmed by 0 bases and J by 11 bases, leaving 19 bases between them. The CDR3 loop spans 15 amino acids. The CDR3 DNA sequence: TGTGCCAGTAGTATAGATGGAGGGGTTGGTCCCGGGGCTTTCTTT. Encoded protein: CASSIDGGVGPGAFF.

J is TRBJ1-2 and V is TRBV6-2 or TRBV6-3; D is uncertain. CDR1 is MNHEY, CDR2 SVGEGT, per germline. The V gene lost 2 bases and the J gene lost 3 bases, with 10 bases spanning the gap. The CDR3 extends over 14 amino acids. For the CDR3, the DNA is TGTGCCAGCAGTTACGCCGGGGATCACTATGGCTACACCTTC. It encodes CASSYAGDHYGYTF.

The CDR3 sequence is CASSLNSYYGYTF. CDR3 DNA sequence: TGTGCCAGCAGCTTAAACTCTTACTATGGCTACACCTTC. The rearrangement links TRBV11-3 to TRBJ1-2, with D uncertain. This CDR3 comprises 13 residues. The V end was cut by 2 bases, the J end by 3 bases, with 7 bases between. Germline V gives CDR1 SGHNT, CDR2 YENEEA.

This clone was seen only a few times. V is TRBV12-3 or TRBV12-4 and J is TRBJ2-7; possible D gene TRBD1, 6 bases. CDR3 length: 13 amino acids. V gave up 6 bases and J gave up 5 bases, with 14 bases separating them. CDR3 in DNA: TGTGCCAGCAGGCGACAGGCCACCGACGAGCAGTACTTC. It is translated as CASRRQATDEQYF.